Below, 8 T cell receptor beta chains from the same sample are listed, as sequenced in a study of blood T cell repertoires in COVID-19. Produced via immunoSEQ multiplex PCR; TCRdb's table is partial and in-frame only. The table records roughly 330,000 clones, 86% of them present only once. Source material: peripheral blood. These receptors came from a woman in her fifties or sixties with acute or convalescent COVID-19.

The rearrangement joins TRBV5-1 to TRBJ1-3; 8 bases map to TRBD1. This CDR3 region has 17 residues. V lost 0 bases and J lost 4; bases outside the gene matches: 9. Germline CDR1 reads SGHRS; CDR2 reads YFSETQ. For the CDR3, the DNA is TGCGCCAGCAGCTTGGAACCCGACAGGGGAGGCGGAAACACCATATATTTT. It is translated as CASSLEPDRGGGNTIYF.

The chain recombines TRBV28 with TRBJ1-4, with D possibly TRBD1 on 5 matching bases. Between the trimmed V and J ends, which lost 2 bases and 6 bases, there was a span of 7 bases. Germline CDR1 is MDHEN and CDR2 is SYDVKM. The CDR3 is 13 amino acids. CDR3: CASSLQGDEKLFF. In nucleotides, the CDR3 is TGTGCCAGCAGTTTACAGGGTGATGAAAAACTGTTTTTT.

The genes are TRBV10-3 and TRBJ2-7; TRBD1 matches 7 bases. This CDR3 comprises 16 residues. Germline V lookup: CDR1 ENHRY, CDR2 SYGVKD. V was pared by 3 bases and J by 3 bases, with 11 bases of the junction left unmatched. Here the CDR3 reads CAISEGGELGHYEQYF. In DNA form, the CDR3 reads TGTGCCATCAGTGAAGGGGGCGAGCTGGGCCACTACGAGCAGTACTTC.

The V gene is TRBV27, the J gene TRBJ2-7; a weak D match, TRBD2 (6 bases). The length of the CDR3 is 14 residues. Germline V gene lookup returns CDR1 MNHEY and CDR2 SMNVEV (reference sequence). The V gene lost 3 bases and the J gene lost 1 base, with 10 bases spanning the gap. The CDR3 here is CASSFSGASYEQYF. CDR3 bases: TGTGCCAGCAGTTTTAGCGGCGCGTCCTACGAGCAGTACTTC.

J is TRBJ2-2 and V is TRBV6-4, with 11 bases matching TRBD2. Losses at the gene ends were 6 bases for V and 5 bases for J; bases not matched to a gene: 8. CDR3 size: 16 residues. In germline, CDR1 is MRHNA, CDR2 SNTAGT. In DNA form, the CDR3 reads TGTGCCAGCAGACCCACTAGCGGGAGTCGTACCGGGGAGCTGTTTTTT. It specifies CASRPTSGSRTGELFF.

The chain combines TRBV27 with TRBJ1-5, with D tentatively TRBD1 (5 bases). Germline-derived CDR1 and CDR2 are MNHEY and SMNVEV (reference sequence). Trimming left V 1 base short and J 7 bases short, with 11 bases between. The length of the CDR3 is 14 residues. The CDR3 sequence: CASSLWGEGQPQHF. The CDR3 DNA sequence: TGTGCCAGCAGTTTATGGGGGGAGGGACAGCCCCAGCATTTT.

Only one count was recorded for this clone. V and J are TRBV29-1 and TRBJ2-1; TRBD2 matches at 14 bases. V trimming: 6 bases; J trimming: 9 bases; junction bases outside the gene matches: 10. In germline, CDR1 is SQVTM, CDR2 ANQGSEA. The CDR3 contains 15 residues. The DNA for the CDR3 is TGCAGCGTAACGACTAGCGGGAGGGCCGTCGTTGAGCAGTTCTTC. This codes for CSVTTSGRAVVEQFF.

This clone has just one count. This chain links TRBV28 with TRBJ2-1; D is ambiguous. Trimming stripped 2 bases from V and 15 bases from J, with 11 bases between. Germline V gene sequence: CDR1 MDHEN, CDR2 SYDVKM. This CDR3 is built from 11 residues. The CDR3 protein is CASSLRLSWFF. CDR3 in DNA: TGTGCCAGCAGTTTAAGATTAAGCTGGTTCTTC.